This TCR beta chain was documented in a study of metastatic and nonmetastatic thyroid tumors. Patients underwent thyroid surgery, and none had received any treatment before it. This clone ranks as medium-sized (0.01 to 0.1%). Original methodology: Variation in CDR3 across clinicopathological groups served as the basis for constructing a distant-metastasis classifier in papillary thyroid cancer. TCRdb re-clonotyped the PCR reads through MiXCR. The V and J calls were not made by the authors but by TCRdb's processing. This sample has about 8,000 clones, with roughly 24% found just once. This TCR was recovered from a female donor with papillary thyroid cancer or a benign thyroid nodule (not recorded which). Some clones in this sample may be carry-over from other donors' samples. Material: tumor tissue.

The CDR3 DNA reads TGTGCCAGCAGTCCTCCGGGACTAGCGGGAGTGTATGAGCAGTTCTTC. Amino acid sequence: CASSPPGLAGVYEQFF. The rearrangement joins TRBV28 to TRBJ2-1; 14 nucleotides agree with TRBD2. Germline CDR1 reads MDHEN; CDR2 reads SYDVKM. Trimming at V came to 5 bases and at J to 8 bases, leaving 8 bases not matched to a gene. This CDR3 comprises 16 residues.